This T cell receptor (beta chain) comes out of a study of PD-1 blockade in classical Hodgkin lymphoma. Overall study results and limits: Newly diagnosed patients had baseline TCR diversity that was reportedly lower than that of healthy donors. What caused the repertoire differences, perhaps disease activity or prior therapy, remains undefined.

Specified time point: newly diagnosed, previously untreated cHL patient sample. Untreated, newly diagnosed classical Hodgkin lymphoma PBMCs were comparators. In regard to this clone: Its specificity is unknown.

Measured with immunoSEQ multiplex PCR; TCRdb has only the in-frame clones, and not every one. Of 45,000 to 60,000 clones in the sample, roughly 91% were seen once. The CDR3 has 14 amino acids. Germline V gives CDR1 LNHDA, CDR2 SQIVND (reference sequence). Trimming took off 2 bases at V and 3 bases at J, with 8 bases between the two ends. This clonotype was sampled from a human donor with classical Hodgkin lymphoma. V gene TRBV19 combines with J gene TRBJ1-5; D call uncertain. Sequences were obtained from peripheral blood mononuclear cells (PBMCs). CDR3 protein: CASSIPPVNQPQHF. The CDR3, as DNA: TGTGCCAGTAGTATACCCCCGGTCAATCAGCCCCAGCATTTT.